The 24 T cell receptor beta chains below all came from one sample that was sequenced in a study of T cells in Graves' hyperthyroidism and ophthalmopathy. The investigators amplified TCR beta CDR3 regions from RNA transcripts. The HTBI primer set served for first-round RT-PCR of the TCR CDR3. TCRdb fed the multiplex PCR reads into MiXCR, producing one record per CDR3 protein. Of about 690,000 distinct CDR3 sequences in the sample, roughly 17% were seen once. The specimen was blood. Receptors were obtained from a man aged 50 to 59 with Graves' hyperthyroidism.

This clonotype came up a few times. CDR3 protein: CSGDSMNTEAFF. The CDR3 DNA reads TGCAGCGGGGACAGTATGAACACTGAAGCTTTCTTT. The V gene is TRBV29-1, the J gene TRBJ1-1; 7 bases are a match to TRBD1. Germline V lookup: CDR1 SQVTM, CDR2 ANQGSEA. V gave up 7 bases and J gave up 0 bases; unmatched junction bases: 2. The CDR3 is 12 residues long.

This clonotype was recorded a few times. The chain employs TRBV5-1 and TRBJ1-4, with D unclear. The CDR3 contains 13 residues. V was shortened by 5 bases and J by 5 bases, with 10 bases between the two germline ends. Germline-derived CDR1 and CDR2 are SGHRS and YFSETQ. This CDR3 is CASRAAVNEKLFF. In DNA form, the CDR3 reads TGCGCCAGCAGAGCGGCAGTAAATGAAAAACTGTTTTTT. Full variable domain (rest looked up from reference TRBV5-1 and TRBJ1-4): KAGVTQTPRYLIKTRGQQVTLSCSPISGHRSVSWYQQTPGQGLQFLFEYFSETQRNKGNFPGRFSGRQFSNSRSEMNVSTLELGDSALYLCASRAAVNEKLFFGSGTQLSVL.

V gene TRBV5-1 combines with J gene TRBJ2-7, with D uncertain. The germline V gene has CDR1 SGHRS and CDR2 YFSETQ. V lost 0 bases, J lost 3 bases, and 13 bases lay in between. This CDR3 is built from 15 residues. The CDR3 DNA follows: TGCGCCAGCAGCTTGGACGGCACTACGGGCTACGAGCAGTACTTC. It is translated as CASSLDGTTGYEQYF.

This clonotype was picked up a small number of times. This chain connects TRBV4-1 to TRBJ2-2; D is ambiguous. Germline values: CDR1 MGHRA, CDR2 YSYEKL. The CDR3 contains 13 residues. Trimming took 3 bases from V and 5 from J, leaving 7 bases between them. The CDR3 is CASSHTETGELFF. CDR3 sequence (DNA): TGCGCCAGCAGCCACACGGAAACCGGGGAGCTGTTTTTT.

The table lists this clonotype with a few counts. The DNA of the CDR3 is TGTGCCAGCAGTCCGCGGGGGACAGGTCGCGGGCAGTTCTTC. Translated, it gives CASSPRGTGRGQFF. The chain carries TRBV6-1 and TRBJ2-1; the D gene is possibly TRBD1 (8 bases). This CDR3 is 14 amino acids long. Germline loops: CDR1 MNHNS, CDR2 SASEGT. Trimming shortened V by 5 bases and J by 12 bases, and 20 bases separated the two germline ends.

The chain employs TRBV18 and TRBJ1-2; D may be TRBD1 (5 bases). The CDR3 length is 13 residues. The germline V gene encodes CDR1 KGHSH and CDR2 LQKENI. The V and J ends lost 3 bases and 8 bases respectively, with 13 bases between them. CDR3 DNA sequence: TGTGCCAGCTCACCTTCACAGGAGCGGGGCTACACCTTC. Amino acid sequence: CASSPSQERGYTF.

This clonotype has a count of ten or more. This chain uses TRBV19 with TRBJ2-7; D may be TRBD2 (5 bases). CDR3 length: 14 amino acids. Trimming took off 6 bases at V and 6 bases at J, with 18 bases between the two ends. CDR1 is LNHDA and CDR2 is SQIVND in the germline V gene (reference sequence). CDR3 bases: TGTGCCAGTAGCCCCCTCTTGGGAGTATCCGAGCAGTACTTC. It codes for CASSPLLGVSEQYF.

Ten or more counts support this clonotype. This rearrangement joins TRBV2 to TRBJ2-7; the D gene is possibly TRBD1 (6 bases). This CDR3 contains 15 residues. V lost 6 bases to trimming and J lost 3 bases, with 18 bases between them. Germline CDR1 reads SNHLY; CDR2 reads FYNNEI. CDR3 in DNA: TGTGCCAGCAGAGCTACCTATAGACAGGACTACGAGCAGTACTTC. Translation gives CASRATYRQDYEQYF.

This clonotype appeared many times. The chain has TRBV6-6 and TRBJ1-2; D might be TRBD1 (5 bases). This CDR3 is built from 17 residues. The V gene's germline CDR1 is MNHNY and CDR2 SVGAGI (reference sequence). V was shortened by 0 bases and J by 7 bases, with 21 bases between the two germline ends. DNA for the CDR3: TGTGCCAGCAGTTACTCAGTGGGGACTATTAACCGGGGTGGCTACACCTTC. This sequence encodes CASSYSVGTINRGGYTF.

The chain combines TRBV9 with TRBJ1-4; D is possibly TRBD1 (5 bases). V gave up 2 bases and J gave up 8 bases, with 13 bases separating them. The germline V gene has CDR1 SGDLS and CDR2 YYNGEE. The CDR3 runs to 14 residues. CDR3 in DNA: TGTGCCAGCAGCGTCCGGGACCCGGGAGAAAAACTGTTTTTT. Translating gives CASSVRDPGEKLFF.

The chain has TRBV27 and TRBJ2-1; D remains unclear. Germline loops: CDR1 MNHEY, CDR2 SMNVEV (reference sequence). V gave up 4 bases and J gave up 10 bases, with 11 bases separating them. The CDR3 has 12 residues. The CDR3 loop reads CASSYRLGEQFF. CDR3 DNA sequence: TGTGCCAGCAGTTACCGGTTGGGGGAGCAGTTCTTC.

This clonotype was recorded many times. The chain carries TRBV28 and TRBJ2-7; TRBD1 matches at 9 bases. Germline CDR1 and CDR2: MDHEN and SYDVKM. V gave up 7 bases and J gave up 5 bases; unmatched junction bases: 6. The CDR3 covers 13 residues. The CDR3 protein is CASILTGGNEQYF. The CDR3 nucleotides are TGTGCCAGCATATTGACAGGGGGGAACGAGCAGTACTTC.

This clonotype was observed many times. V gene TRBV28 combines with J gene TRBJ1-2, with a tentative D call TRBD1 (6 bases). The germline V and J ends were trimmed by 7 bases and 4 bases, with 19 bases remaining between them. The V gene's germline CDR1 is MDHEN and CDR2 SYDVKM. The CDR3 loop spans 15 amino acids. CDR3 in DNA: TGTGCCAGCACCGCGGGGGGGGCGGATGGCTATGGCTACACCTTC. This encodes CASTAGGADGYGYTF.

A few counts support this clonotype. V and J are TRBV9 and TRBJ1-3; 9 nucleotides line up with TRBD1. This CDR3 has 17 residues. The ends lost 3 bases at V and 3 bases at J; junction bases unmatched: 10. Germline-derived CDR1 and CDR2 are SGDLS and YYNGEE. CDR3 DNA: TGTGCCAGCAGCGCCAACAGGGGGCTCGCTAGTGGAAACACCATATATTTT. Protein product: CASSANRGLASGNTIYF.

This clonotype has more than one count but fewer than ten. The chain is built from TRBV19 and TRBJ2-7, with 7 nucleotides matching TRBD1. Germline loops: CDR1 LNHDA, CDR2 SQIVND (reference sequence). The CDR3 runs to 13 residues. The V gene end was trimmed by 3 bases and the J gene end by 4 bases; junction bases not matched to a gene: 3. The CDR3 DNA reads as TGTGCCAGTAGTATCCACAGGGGTTACGAGCAGTACTTC. Its translation: CASSIHRGYEQYF.

This clonotype has a handful of counts. J is TRBJ2-7 and V is TRBV28; D uncertain. Germline V gene sequence: CDR1 MDHEN, CDR2 SYDVKM. Deletions cut 3 bases from V and 7 bases from J, with 7 bases between. This CDR3 is 11 amino acids long. The CDR3 region has the DNA TGTGCCAGCAGTTTTGAGGCTGAGCAGTACTTC. It yields the protein CASSFEAEQYF.

The rearrangement links TRBV29-1 to TRBJ2-1; 12 bases align to TRBD2. J gave up 3 bases and V 3 bases, and 6 bases lay outside the gene matches. Germline CDR1 is SQVTM and CDR2 is ANQGSEA. The CDR3 totals 16 residues. The chain's CDR3 is CSVDLGTSGFYNEQFF. The CDR3 DNA follows: TGCAGCGTTGACCTTGGGACTAGCGGGTTCTACAATGAGCAGTTCTTC.

Of note for this clonotype: Its ends do not fully match the called genes, so a read error is possible. The chain uses TRBV7-2 and TRBJ2-5, with a tentative D call TRBD2 (5 bases). The CDR3 consists of 14 residues. Germline-derived CDR1 and CDR2 are SGHTA and FQGNSA. The CDR3, as DNA: TGCGCCAGCAGTGGAGACGGAGGACGAGAGACCCAGTACTTC. Protein product: CASSGDGGRETQYF.

This clonotype was counted only a few times. The rearrangement uses TRBV6-5 and TRBJ2-5; TRBD2 matches 7 bases. Looked up from germline, CDR1 is MNHEY and CDR2 is SVGAGI. V was pared by 5 bases and J by 6 bases, with 9 bases of the junction left unmatched. The CDR3 extends over 14 amino acids. The CDR3 sequence: CASSHPSAGKTQYF. CDR3 DNA: TGTGCCAGCAGTCACCCCTCAGCGGGGAAGACCCAGTACTTC.

This clonotype was seen repeatedly, ten times or more. The V gene is TRBV28, the J gene TRBJ2-7, with 7 bases matching TRBD2. The CDR3 spans 14 residues. The germline CDR1 and CDR2 sequences are MDHEN and SYDVKM. Germline trimming cut 6 bases from V and 8 bases from J; bases unmatched to any gene: 13. CDR3 in amino acids: CASSGQETSLKQYF. The CDR3, as DNA: TGTGCCAGCAGCGGACAAGAGACTAGCCTGAAGCAGTACTTC.

About this clonotype: A read error may be the cause here, since a much bigger clone is one base away. This chain uses TRBV5-1 with TRBJ2-1; possible D gene TRBD1, 6 bases. This CDR3 region has 13 residues. Germline CDR1 and CDR2: SGHRS and YFSETQ. CDR3 sequence (DNA): TGCGCCAGCACCTTGACAGGTTCAGATGAGCAGTTCTTC. It translates to CASTLTGSDEQFF.

This clonotype was counted between two and nine times. The chain uses TRBV5-8 and TRBJ2-2; D perhaps matches TRBD2 (5 bases). The CDR3 has 16 amino acids. CDR1 is SGHTS, CDR2 YDEGEE, per germline. V lost 4 bases, J lost 0 bases, and 13 bases lay in between. The CDR3 DNA reads TGTGCCAGCAGCCGCCGGGATAGCTCGAACACCGGGGAGCTGTTTTTT. Encoded protein: CASSRRDSSNTGELFF.

This clonotype has a count of ten or more. The rearrangement links TRBV11-3 to TRBJ2-7; 9 positions agree with TRBD1. This CDR3 spans 17 amino acids. Germline V CDR1 and CDR2: SGHNT, YENEEA. Losses at the gene ends were 5 bases for V and 2 bases for J; bases not matched to a gene: 13. For the CDR3, the DNA is TGTGCCAGCAGCCAAGGACAGGGGATGACACGCGCCTACGAGCAGTACTTC. It yields the protein CASSQGQGMTRAYEQYF.

Many counts were recorded for this clonotype. The CDR3 reads CASSGQVSDEQFF. For the CDR3, the DNA is TGTGCCAGCAGCGGACAGGTCAGCGATGAGCAGTTCTTC. The gene calls are TRBV7-2 and TRBJ2-1; 7 bases line up with TRBD1. The CDR3 is 13 amino acids. Germline assignment: CDR1 SGHTA and CDR2 FQGNSA. V dropped 5 bases and J dropped 8; count of bases not matched to a gene: 6.